These 14 T cell receptor beta chains originate from one sample sequenced in a study of cytomegalovirus exposure and HLA in healthy donors. PCR primers comprised 60 Vbeta and 13 Jbeta primers. TCRdb's table, derived via immunoSEQ multiplex PCR, lists solely in-frame clones and lacks some. Here the sample spans 180,000 or so clones, about four fifths being singletons. The material sequenced was PBMCs. The receptors stem from a woman under 40 in good health and CMV-seronegative.

The chain recombines TRBV5-6 with TRBJ1-1; D possibly corresponds to TRBD1 (6 bases). V was clipped by 2 bases and J by 7 bases, with 18 bases between them. The CDR3 is 15 residues long. Germline V gives CDR1 SGHDT, CDR2 YYEEEE. The CDR3 reads CASSFWQGSSNEAFF. The CDR3 nucleotides read TGTGCCAGCAGCTTTTGGCAGGGGAGCTCCAATGAAGCTTTCTTT. The entire variable domain, with the rest obtained from reference TRBV5-6 and TRBJ1-1, is as follows: DAGVTQSPTHLIKTRGQQVTLRCSPKSGHDTVSWYQQALGQGPQFIFQYYEEEERQRGNFPDRFSGHQFPNYSSELNVNALLLGDSALYLCASSFWQGSSNEAFFGQGTRLTVV.

The gene calls are TRBV9 and TRBJ1-1; D remains unclear. This CDR3 has 16 residues. V lost 2 bases to trimming and J lost 0 bases, with 14 bases between them. CDR1 is SGDLS, CDR2 YYNGEE, per germline. The CDR3 here is CASSVLSGSVNTEAFF. The CDR3 DNA is TGTGCCAGCAGCGTGCTCTCCGGGTCAGTGAACACTGAAGCTTTCTTT.

Of note for this clone: The sample contains more than one DNA sequence encoding this CDR3. The J gene is TRBJ1-4, the V gene TRBV30, with unresolved D. The V gene lost 2 bases and the J gene lost 8 bases, with 6 bases spanning the gap. This CDR3 is built from 11 residues. Germline CDR1 reads GTSNPN; CDR2 reads SVGIG (reference sequence). The CDR3 loop reads CAWSPGEKLFF. The DNA for the CDR3 is TGTGCCTGGAGTCCGGGGGAAAAACTGTTTTTT.

This clone was observed a handful of times. This chain uses TRBV5-4 with TRBJ2-5, with 12 bases aligning to TRBD2. The germline V gene has CDR1 SGHNT and CDR2 YYREEE (reference sequence). This CDR3 has 16 amino acids. Losses at the gene ends were 0 bases for V and 2 bases for J; bases not matched to a gene: 2. The CDR3: CASSLGLAGGQETQYF. The CDR3 DNA sequence: TGTGCCAGCAGCTTGGGGCTAGCGGGGGGGCAAGAGACCCAGTACTTC.

The gene calls are TRBV29-1 and TRBJ1-5; D unresolved. This CDR3 comprises 15 residues. Trimming left V 4 bases short and J 0 bases short, with 13 bases between. Germline CDR1 is SQVTM and CDR2 is ANQGSEA. The DNA for the CDR3 is TGCAGCGTTGTAGAGAACATGTATAGCAATCAGCCCCAGCATTTT. Protein product: CSVVENMYSNQPQHF.

The V gene is TRBV9, the J gene TRBJ2-1; TRBD1 might be the D (5 bases). The CDR3 covers 16 residues. From germline, CDR1 is SGDLS and CDR2 YYNGEE. The germline V and J ends were trimmed by 0 bases and 4 bases, with 14 bases remaining between them. The DNA of the CDR3 is TGTGCCAGCAGCGTAGATACAGGCTTCAAATACAATGAGCAGTTCTTC. Amino acids: CASSVDTGFKYNEQFF.

The count of this clone is one. V and J are TRBV30 and TRBJ1-5; D gene ambiguous. The CDR3 runs to 15 residues. With 3 bases removed from V and 2 bases from J, the gap between germline ends came to 14 bases. From germline, CDR1 is GTSNPN and CDR2 SVGIG (reference sequence). CDR3 residues: CAWREGLLGNQPQHF. The CDR3 DNA reads TGTGCCTGGAGAGAAGGACTTCTGGGCAATCAGCCCCAGCATTTT.

This chain uses TRBV19 with TRBJ1-2; D gene unclear. The V gene lost 6 bases and the J gene lost 4 bases, with 18 bases spanning the gap. The germline gives CDR1 LNHDA, CDR2 SQIVND (reference sequence). The CDR3 runs 15 residues. This CDR3 reads CASSHPGRAGYGYTF. CDR3 nucleotides: TGTGCCAGTAGCCACCCTGGGAGGGCGGGCTATGGCTACACCTTC.

The chain carries TRBV4-1 and TRBJ2-3, with TRBD2 matching 13 bases. V lost 4 bases, J lost 1 base, and 2 bases stayed unmatched. In germline, CDR1 is MGHRA, CDR2 YSYEKL. The CDR3 has 16 amino acids. The CDR3 loop reads CASSPLAGGGTDTQYF. In DNA, the CDR3 is TGCGCCAGCAGCCCACTAGCGGGGGGGGGCACAGATACGCAGTATTTT.

V usage is TRBV6-5 and J usage is TRBJ1-1; 7 positions agree with TRBD1. J gave up 1 base and V 5 bases, and 7 bases lay outside the gene matches. Per the germline V gene, CDR1 is MNHEY and CDR2 is SVGAGI. The CDR3 has 15 amino acids. CDR3 residues: CASSAQGQPNTEAFF. CDR3 sequence (DNA): TGTGCCAGCAGTGCCCAGGGACAGCCGAACACTGAAGCTTTCTTT.

V gene TRBV4-3 combines with J gene TRBJ2-7, with 9 bases that match TRBD1. Germline lookup yields CDR1 LGHNA and CDR2 YSLEER. This CDR3 has 17 amino acids. After removal of 4 bases from V and 6 bases from J, the junction contained 16 bases not matched to a gene. CDR3 sequence reads: CASSRNPGTGNRGEQYF. As DNA, the CDR3 is TGCGCCAGCAGCCGGAATCCCGGGACAGGGAATAGGGGCGAGCAGTACTTC.

The rearrangement uses TRBV19 and TRBJ1-2, with D uncertain. There are 12 residues in the CDR3. V was trimmed by 6 bases and J by 6 bases, leaving 11 bases between them. Germline CDR1 reads LNHDA; CDR2 reads SQIVND (reference sequence). The DNA of the CDR3 is TGTGCCAGTAGGGGCGACTACGATGGCTACACCTTC. Residues: CASRGDYDGYTF.

This clone was counted between two and nine times. The rearrangement uses TRBV15 and TRBJ2-2; D unresolved. The CDR3 loop spans 14 amino acids. Per germline, CDR1 LNHNV and CDR2 YYDKDF (reference sequence). The V end lost 6 bases, the J end lost 0 bases, and 8 bases lay between the germline ends. The CDR3 spells CATSRQTNTGELFF. In nucleotides, the CDR3 is TGTGCCACCAGTAGACAAACGAACACCGGGGAGCTGTTTTTT.

By sample fraction, this clone is large. V and J are TRBV4-3 and TRBJ2-3; D possibly corresponds to TRBD2 (6 bases). The CDR3 has 14 residues. CDR1 and CDR2 from the germline V gene are LGHNA and YSLEER. The V end lost 3 bases, the J end lost 6 bases, and 13 bases lay between the germline ends. CDR3 nucleotides: TGCGCCAGCAGCCATGGGACTGCGGTGGATACGCAGTATTTT. Translated: CASSHGTAVDTQYF.